The 9 T cell receptor beta chains given below trace back to one sample, sequenced in a study of siplizumab effects on memory and regulatory T cells. The mixed lymphocyte reaction cells were held in coculture (37°C) for over 5 days. These receptors lack a known antigen. Produced via immunoSEQ multiplex PCR; TCRdb's table is partial and in-frame only. The sample lists some 14,000 clones, approximately 45% occurring once. Sequenced material: CFSE-low (dividing) CD4+ T cells sorted from an allogeneic mixed lymphocyte reaction. Receptor source: a human donor in good health; the cells came from an allogeneic mixed lymphocyte reaction. Some clones in this sample may be carry-over from other donors' samples.

In this sample, this clone turned up once. V is TRBV6-4 and J is TRBJ2-1; 9 bases are shared with TRBD2. Trimming at V came to 5 bases and at J to 4 bases, leaving 3 bases not matched to a gene. The CDR3 totals 14 residues. Germline V gives CDR1 MRHNA, CDR2 SNTAGT. The CDR3 DNA reads as TGTGCCAGCAGTCTAGCGGGGTCATACAATGAGCAGTTCTTC. Translation gives CASSLAGSYNEQFF.

This chain connects TRBV28 to TRBJ2-3; possibly TRBD2 for D (6 bases). This CDR3 contains 17 residues. The germline CDR1 and CDR2 sequences are MDHEN and SYDVKM. Trimming shortened V by 2 bases and J by 4 bases, and 19 bases separated the two germline ends. The CDR3 DNA reads as TGTGCCAGCAGTTTAACCCAATCCATCGGGGGTTCAGATACGCAGTATTTT. It encodes CASSLTQSIGGSDTQYF.

This rearrangement joins TRBV7-9 to TRBJ1-1, with D uncertain. With 1 base removed from V and 7 bases from J, the gap between germline ends came to 13 bases. The CDR3 runs to 14 residues. Germline V gene data show CDR1 as SEHNR and CDR2 as FQNEAQ (reference sequence). CDR3 nucleotides: TGTGCCAGCAGCTTAGGTCCCTATAGGGATGAAGCTTTCTTT. This gives the protein CASSLGPYRDEAFF.

J is TRBJ2-2 and V is TRBV5-4; unclear D gene. The ends were cut back, 4 bases at V and 6 bases at J, with 13 bases in the middle. Germline CDR1 SGHNT, CDR2 YYREEE (reference sequence). The CDR3 is 14 residues long. The CDR3 region has the DNA TGTGCCAGCAGCCAGGATCGCCTTGCCGGGGAGCTGTTTTTT. Its protein is CASSQDRLAGELFF. Complete variable domain (other parts from reference TRBV5-4 and TRBJ2-2): ETGVTQSPTHLIKTRGQQVTLRCSSQSGHNTVSWYQQALGQGPQFIFQYYREEENGRGNFPPRFSGLQFPNYSSELNVNALELDDSALYLCASSQDRLAGELFFGEGSRLTVL.

The chain carries TRBV6-5 and TRBJ1-4; tentative D call: TRBD1 (5 bases). Trimming took off 5 bases at V and 0 bases at J, with 7 bases between the two ends. Looked up from germline, CDR1 is MNHEY and CDR2 is SVGAGI. The CDR3 covers 14 residues. The CDR3 here is CASSQTATNEKLFF. The CDR3 DNA is TGTGCCAGCAGTCAGACAGCAACTAATGAAAAACTGTTTTTT.

In nucleotides, the CDR3 is TGTGCCAGCAGCACTCCGGCGGGAGGACGGAATGAGCAGTTCTTC. This sequence encodes CASSTPAGGRNEQFF. This chain connects TRBV5-8 to TRBJ2-1; 8 bases agree with TRBD2. The germline V gene has CDR1 SGHTS and CDR2 YDEGEE. The ends lost 4 bases at V and 7 bases at J; junction bases unmatched: 10. CDR3 length equals 15 residues.

Worth noting for this clone: A far larger clone is one base from this, pointing to a likely read error. The chain carries TRBV4-1 and TRBJ2-3; TRBD1 or TRBD2 may be the D gene (5 bases each). This CDR3 contains 15 residues. CDR1 is MGHRA and CDR2 is YSYEKL in the germline V gene. CDR3 DNA: TGTGCCAGCAGCCAAGAGGGAGATATGGGGCGGACTCTGGTATTT. Protein product: CASSQEGDMGRTLVF.

This clone was seen a few times. V is TRBV14 and J is TRBJ2-7; D remains unclear. From germline, CDR1 is SGHDN and CDR2 FVKESK. The length of the CDR3 is 11 residues. Trimming stripped 4 bases from V and 4 bases from J, with 5 bases between. DNA of the CDR3: TGTGCCAGCAGCCTCTCTTACGAGCAGTACTTC. Its protein is CASSLSYEQYF.

This chain uses TRBV6-1 with TRBJ1-3; D not certain. The germline V gene has CDR1 MNHNS and CDR2 SASEGT. CDR3 size: 11 residues. The V end was cut by 7 bases, the J end by 4 bases, with 5 bases between. Here the CDR3 DNA reads TGTGCCAGCACAGGAGGAAACACCATATATTTT. This sequence encodes CASTGGNTIYF.